The rows below give T cell receptor beta chains drawn from one sample of a study of blood T cell repertoires in COVID-19. Repertoires were generated with immunoSEQ multiplex PCR, while TCRdb's copy carries only in-frame clones and drops some. The sample lists a few hundred thousand clones, more than 80% seen once, with roughly 3.6% in the top ten. Sequenced: peripheral blood. The source of these receptors is a woman aged 40 to 50 with acute or convalescent COVID-19. Both conserved end residues are part of each CDR3. Fields, in order: clone size, J gene, D gene, V gene, CDR3 DNA, CDR3 protein. D genes are given only for firm matches. Clone size is stated in some rows and not others, as once, few, many or a class when expanded.

once	TRBJ1-2	NA	TRBV13	TGTGCCAGCAGACGTAATCCAGGGGTTAACTATGGCTACACCTTC	CASRRNPGVNYGYTF
few	TRBJ1-2	NA	TRBV4-1	TGCGCCAGCAGCCAAACCACAGGGTTGGTTAACTATGGCTACACCTTC	CASSQTTGLVNYGYTF
NA	TRBJ2-2	NA	TRBV2	TGTGCCAGCGGGACACCGCAATACACCGGGGAGCTGTTTTTT	CASGTPQYTGELFF
NA	TRBJ1-1	TRBD1	TRBV12-3/TRBV12-4	TGTGCCAGCAGTCTGGACAGGGGCACTGAAGCTTTCTTT	CASSLDRGTEAFF
NA	TRBJ2-1	TRBD2	TRBV28	TGTGCCAGCAGTTTCGGACTAGCGGGGGGGAATGAGCAGTTCTTC	CASSFGLAGGNEQFF
once	TRBJ2-1	TRBD2	TRBV5-4	TGTGCCAGCAGCTACCGGACTAGGTGGTATGAGCAGTTCTTC	CASSYRTRWYEQFF
NA	TRBJ1-5	NA	TRBV18	TGTGCCAGCTCACCACCGGGGGGAGTTAGGGATCAGCCCCAGCATTTT	CASSPPGGVRDQPQHF
NA	TRBJ2-3	NA	TRBV11-3	TGTGCCAGCAGCCATACTACTACCGGGACTGTGGGTCCAGATACGCAGTATTTT	CASSHTTTGTVGPDTQYF
NA	TRBJ1-6	NA	TRBV2	TGTGCCAGCAGAGCTTCAACCGAGAGTTCACCCCTCCACTTT	CASRASTESSPLHF
few	TRBJ2-2	NA	TRBV10-1	TGCGCCAGCAGTGAGTCGGGAAGGGGAGGCACCGGGGAGCTGTTTTTT	CASSESGRGGTGELFF
NA	TRBJ2-3	NA	TRBV12-3/TRBV12-4	TGTGCCAGCAGTTCTCCGAGCGTGGATACGCAGTATTTT	CASSSPSVDTQYF
once	TRBJ1-2	TRBD1	TRBV11-2	TGTGCCAGCAGCTTGGGGACAGGGGACTATGGCTACACCTTC	CASSLGTGDYGYTF
NA	TRBJ1-2	TRBD1	TRBV4-1	TGCGCCAGCAGCCAAGGAGACAGGGGGGGATACGGCTACACCTTC	CASSQGDRGGYGYTF
NA	TRBJ2-1	TRBD2	TRBV29-1	TGCAGCGTTGAAGATATCGCGGGGGGGACCTACAATGAGCAGTTCTTC	CSVEDIAGGTYNEQFF
NA	TRBJ2-3	NA	TRBV19	TGTGCCAGTAGTATTCAAGCGAGCACAGATACGCAGTATTTT	CASSIQASTDTQYF
NA	TRBJ2-5	NA	TRBV5-4	TGTGCCAGCAGCTTGGGCAGACAAGAGACCCAGTACTTC	CASSLGRQETQYF
NA	TRBJ2-1	NA	TRBV6-5	TGTGCCAGCACTTCGACTAGGGGCTCCTACAATGAGCAGTTCTTC	CASTSTRGSYNEQFF
NA	TRBJ1-5	TRBD1	TRBV6-2/TRBV6-3	TGTGCCAGCAGTCAACCGACAGGGGTGAGGCCCCAGCATTTT	CASSQPTGVRPQHF
NA	TRBJ1-2	NA	TRBV10-3	TGTGCCATCAGTGATTCCACCCGAGCAGGGGAGTACTATGGCTACACCTTC	CAISDSTRAGEYYGYTF
NA	TRBJ2-2	TRBD1	TRBV4-1	TGCGCCAGCAGCCAAGATCACCAGCCAGGGGGCCGGAACACCGGGGAGCTGTTTTTT	CASSQDHQPGGRNTGELFF
NA	TRBJ2-3	TRBD2	TRBV5-4	TGTGCCAGCAGCCCTAGCGGGGAAATGGATACGCAGTATTTT	CASSPSGEMDTQYF
NA	TRBJ2-1	TRBD1	TRBV6-6	TGTGCCAGCAGTTTACAGGGGAGTGAGCAGTTCTTC	CASSLQGSEQFF